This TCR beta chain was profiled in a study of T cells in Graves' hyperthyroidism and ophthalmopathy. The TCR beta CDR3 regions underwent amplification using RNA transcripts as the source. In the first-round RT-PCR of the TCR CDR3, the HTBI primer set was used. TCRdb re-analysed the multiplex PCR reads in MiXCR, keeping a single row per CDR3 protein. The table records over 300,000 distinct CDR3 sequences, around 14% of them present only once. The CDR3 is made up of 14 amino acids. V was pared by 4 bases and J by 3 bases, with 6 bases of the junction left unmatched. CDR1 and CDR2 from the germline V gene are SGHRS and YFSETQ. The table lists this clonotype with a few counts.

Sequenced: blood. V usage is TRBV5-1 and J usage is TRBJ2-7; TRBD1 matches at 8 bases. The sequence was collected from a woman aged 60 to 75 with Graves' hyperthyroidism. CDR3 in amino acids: CASSTAQGVYEQYF. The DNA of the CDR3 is TGCGCCAGCAGCACCGCACAGGGGGTCTACGAGCAGTACTTC.